This T cell receptor (beta chain) emerged from a study of siplizumab effects on memory and regulatory T cells. Overall study findings and caveats: An assignable phenotype, naive or memory, was missing from roughly 84-95% of proliferating CD4+ or CD8+ clones. Tregs proliferating in siplizumab cultures lacked confirmation of their suppressive function.

Trimming removed 3 bases at V and 5 bases at J, with 13 bases between. The CDR3 spans 14 residues. From germline, CDR1 is LGHNT and CDR2 FRNRAP. The assay looked at roughly 9.4 x 10^4 TCR templates in each sample. This table comes from immunoSEQ multiplex PCR, and its TCRdb copy is limited to in-frame clones, with some not included. The table shows roughly 120,000 clones, with roughly 94% occurring only once. With regard to this clone: Its antigen remains unknown.

V gene TRBV12-5 combines with J gene TRBJ1-2, with a possible D match to TRBD1 (6 bases). The sequenced sample was non-Treg CD4+ T cells sorted from blood. The clonotype originates from a human donor in good health. The CDR3 DNA sequence: TGTGCTAGTGGTTTAGTAGGGGGGACGTATGGCTACACCTTC. Translated, it gives CASGLVGGTYGYTF.